This TCR beta chain was sequenced for a study of blood T cell repertoires in COVID-19. Study in general: Nucleic acid was either cDNA or gDNA, and it came from T cells, B-cell-depleted T cells, or PBMCs.

Libraries were prepared by immunoSEQ multiplex PCR; TCRdb keeps only in-frame clonotypes and omits some of them. Of around 200,000 clones listed, around 83% are singletons. Germline loops: CDR1 KGHDR, CDR2 SFDVKD. This CDR3 is 15 amino acids long. V lost 6 bases and J lost 0; bases outside the gene matches: 4. The genes are TRBV24-1 and TRBJ2-3; 8 bases match TRBD1. The TCR comes from a woman aged 50 to 65 with acute or convalescent COVID-19. The specimen sequenced was peripheral blood. The DNA for the CDR3 is TGTGCCACCAGTCACGGACAGGGTAGCACAGATACGCAGTATTTT. This encodes CATSHGQGSTDTQYF.